One sample yielded the 9 T cell receptor beta chains listed below, sequenced in a study of OX40 agonist ivuxolimab in advanced cancers. The protocol was immunoSEQ multiplex PCR, while the TCRdb copy is restricted to in-frame clones and leaves out a portion. The sample gives roughly 62,000 clones, about 91% of which show up once; about 3.8% is in the top ten. The sample was CD4+ or CD8+ T cells sorted from blood, taken in a trial of the OX40 agonist ivuxolimab. These receptors were taken from an adult with an advanced solid tumor such as melanoma, head and neck, liver or kidney cancer.

In DNA, the CDR3 is TGTGCCAGCAAGGACACCCTAGCGGGAGCCGAGCAGTACTTC. Translated, it gives CASKDTLAGAEQYF. This chain uses TRBV28 with TRBJ2-7, with TRBD2 matching 10 bases. This CDR3 has 14 residues. Trimming at V came to 7 bases and at J to 6 bases, leaving 9 bases not matched to a gene. The germline V gene has CDR1 MDHEN and CDR2 SYDVKM.

The chain recombines TRBV6-6 with TRBJ2-7; a possible D gene is TRBD1 (6 bases). V gave up 4 bases and J gave up 6 bases, with 10 bases separating them. Germline loops: CDR1 MNHNY, CDR2 SVGAGI (reference sequence). The CDR3 runs 12 residues. The CDR3 protein is CASSLLGAEQYF. DNA of the CDR3: TGTGCCAGCAGTTTACTGGGGGCCGAGCAGTACTTC.

This chain joins TRBV10-2 and TRBJ2-7; D possibly corresponds to TRBD1 (6 bases). With 8 bases removed from V and 4 bases from J, the gap between germline ends came to 12 bases. The CDR3 sequence is 12 residues long. Germline V gene lookup returns CDR1 WSHSY and CDR2 SAAADI. CDR3 amino acids: CASWYQGYEQYF. The CDR3 bases are TGCGCCAGCTGGTATCAGGGGTACGAGCAGTACTTC.

J is TRBJ2-1 and V is TRBV28; TRBD1 aligns across 7 bases. The CDR3 runs 15 residues. With V trimmed by 1 base and J by 8 bases, 8 bases remained unmatched. Germline loops: CDR1 MDHEN, CDR2 SYDVKM. CDR3 coding DNA: TGTGCCAGCAGTTTATCAGTTATGACAGGGTATGAGCAGTTCTTC. Protein product: CASSLSVMTGYEQFF.

V usage is TRBV15 and J usage is TRBJ2-1; no firm D call. Per the germline V gene, CDR1 is LNHNV and CDR2 is YYDKDF (reference sequence). The CDR3 contains 11 residues. V was pared by 6 bases and J by 5 bases, with 5 bases between. The CDR3 here is CATRHDNEQFF. For the CDR3, the DNA is TGTGCCACCAGGCACGACAATGAGCAGTTCTTC.

The chain carries TRBV10-1 and TRBJ2-2; D unresolved. Germline V gene data show CDR1 as WNHNN and CDR2 as SYGVQD (reference sequence). This CDR3 has 13 residues. V was cut by 5 bases and J by 5 bases, with 9 bases left in between. This CDR3 reads CASSNYGTGELFF. CDR3 in DNA: TGCGCCAGCAGTAACTATGGGACCGGGGAGCTGTTTTTT.

Worth noting for this clone: A junction boundary mismatches the germline segment, possibly from a read error. The V and J genes are TRBV2 and TRBJ2-7; TRBD2 matches 8 bases. Germline V lookup: CDR1 SNHLY, CDR2 FYNNEI. The CDR3 length is 15 residues. The CDR3: CASINTGGFTAKQCF. In DNA form, the CDR3 reads TGTGCCAGCATTAACACGGGGGGGTTCACTGCCAAGCAGTGCTTC.

The J gene is TRBJ2-5, the V gene TRBV21-1; TRBD2, the table's D call, lacks a check against the DNA. TRBV21-1 is classified as a pseudogene. The CDR3 runs to 15 residues. The CDR3 bases are TGTGCCAGCAGCAAGGGTGGGCGGAGGCAAGAGACCCAGTACTTC. Its translation is CASSKGGRRQETQYF.

A single count supports this clone. This chain connects TRBV27 to TRBJ2-3, with 8 bases that match TRBD1. The trim removed 4 bases at V and 3 bases at J, leaving 6 bases unmatched. The CDR3 totals 15 residues. Germline loops: CDR1 MNHEY, CDR2 SMNVEV (reference sequence). The CDR3 DNA is TGTGCCAGCAGTTCTCCCGACAGGGGTACAGATACGCAGTATTTT. It translates to CASSSPDRGTDTQYF.